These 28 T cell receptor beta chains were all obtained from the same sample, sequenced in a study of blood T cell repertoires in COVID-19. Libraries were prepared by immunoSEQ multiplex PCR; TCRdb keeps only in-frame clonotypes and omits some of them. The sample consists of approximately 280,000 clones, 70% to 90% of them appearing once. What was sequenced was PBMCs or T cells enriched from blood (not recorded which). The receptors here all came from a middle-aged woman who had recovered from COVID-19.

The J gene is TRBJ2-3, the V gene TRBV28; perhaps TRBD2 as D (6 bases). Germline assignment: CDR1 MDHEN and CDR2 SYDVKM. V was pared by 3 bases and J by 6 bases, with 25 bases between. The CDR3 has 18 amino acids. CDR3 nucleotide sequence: TGTGCCAGCAGTTTCCGAGGTGGAGCGGGCGCGGACGTGGATACGCAGTATTTT. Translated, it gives CASSFRGGAGADVDTQYF.

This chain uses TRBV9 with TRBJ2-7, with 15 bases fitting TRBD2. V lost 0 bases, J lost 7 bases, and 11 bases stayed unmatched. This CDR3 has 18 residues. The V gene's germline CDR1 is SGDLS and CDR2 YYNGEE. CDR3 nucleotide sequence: TGTGCCAGCAGCGTAGGGGGACTAGCGGGAGGAGTACTGGAAGAGCAGTACTTC. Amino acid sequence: CASSVGGLAGGVLEEQYF.

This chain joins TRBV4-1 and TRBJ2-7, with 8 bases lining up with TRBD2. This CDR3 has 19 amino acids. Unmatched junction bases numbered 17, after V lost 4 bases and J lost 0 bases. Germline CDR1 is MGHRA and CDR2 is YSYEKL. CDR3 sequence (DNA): TGCGCCAGCAGCCGTCTCAACGGGGGGGGAGTTTCTAGCTCCTACGAGCAGTACTTC. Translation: CASSRLNGGGVSSSYEQYF.

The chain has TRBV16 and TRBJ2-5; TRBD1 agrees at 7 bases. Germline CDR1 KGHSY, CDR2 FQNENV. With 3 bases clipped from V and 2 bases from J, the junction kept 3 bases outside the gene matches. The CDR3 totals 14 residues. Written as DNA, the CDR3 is TGTGCCAGCAGCCAGACAGGGTGGCAAGAGACCCAGTACTTC. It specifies CASSQTGWQETQYF.

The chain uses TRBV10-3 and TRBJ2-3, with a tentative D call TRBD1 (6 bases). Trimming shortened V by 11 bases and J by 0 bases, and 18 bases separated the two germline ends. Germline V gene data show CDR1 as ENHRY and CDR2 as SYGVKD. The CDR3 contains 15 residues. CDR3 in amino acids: CAALADRGSTDTQYF. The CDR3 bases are TGTGCCGCCCTCGCGGATAGGGGGAGCACAGATACGCAGTATTTT.

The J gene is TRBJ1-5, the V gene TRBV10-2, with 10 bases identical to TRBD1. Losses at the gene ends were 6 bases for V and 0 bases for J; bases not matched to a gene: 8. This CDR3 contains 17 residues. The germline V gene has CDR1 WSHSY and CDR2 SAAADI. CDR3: CASRDGQGVFSNQPQHF. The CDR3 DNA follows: TGCGCCAGCAGGGATGGACAGGGGGTTTTTAGCAATCAGCCCCAGCATTTT.

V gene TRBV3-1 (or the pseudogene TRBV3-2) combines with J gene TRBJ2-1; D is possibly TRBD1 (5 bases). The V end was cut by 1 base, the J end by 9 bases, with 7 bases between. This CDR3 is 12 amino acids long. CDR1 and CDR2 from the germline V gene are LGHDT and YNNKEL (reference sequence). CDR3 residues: CASSQGQGEQFF. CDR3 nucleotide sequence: TGTGCCAGCAGCCAAGGGCAGGGTGAGCAGTTCTTC.

DNA of the CDR3: TGTGCCAGCAGTTACGCAGGGGCCTCTGGAAACACCATATATTTT. Amino acid sequence: CASSYAGASGNTIYF. J is TRBJ1-3 and V is TRBV25-1, with D tentatively TRBD1 (6 bases). CDR3 length equals 15 residues. V lost 5 bases and J lost 0, with 11 bases in between. CDR1 and CDR2 (germline): MGHDK, SYGVNS.

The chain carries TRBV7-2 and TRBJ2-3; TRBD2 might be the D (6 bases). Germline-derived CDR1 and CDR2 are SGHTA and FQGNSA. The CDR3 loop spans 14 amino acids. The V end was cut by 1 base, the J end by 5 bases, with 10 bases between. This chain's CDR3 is CASSLGDSGDTQYF. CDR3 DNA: TGTGCCAGCAGCTTAGGGGACTCAGGAGATACGCAGTATTTT.

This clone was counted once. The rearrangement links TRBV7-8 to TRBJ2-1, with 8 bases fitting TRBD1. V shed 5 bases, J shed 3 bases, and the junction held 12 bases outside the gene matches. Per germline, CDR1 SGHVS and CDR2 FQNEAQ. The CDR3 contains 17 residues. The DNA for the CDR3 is TGTGCCAGCAGCCCCGCCCAAGGCAGGGGGCTCTACAATGAGCAGTTCTTC. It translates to CASSPAQGRGLYNEQFF.

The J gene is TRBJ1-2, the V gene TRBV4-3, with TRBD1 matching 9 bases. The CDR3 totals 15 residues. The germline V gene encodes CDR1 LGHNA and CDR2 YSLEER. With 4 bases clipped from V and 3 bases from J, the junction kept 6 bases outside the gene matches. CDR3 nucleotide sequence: TGCGCCAGCAGCCCAAACGACAGGGGGGACTATGGCTACACCTTC. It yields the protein CASSPNDRGDYGYTF.

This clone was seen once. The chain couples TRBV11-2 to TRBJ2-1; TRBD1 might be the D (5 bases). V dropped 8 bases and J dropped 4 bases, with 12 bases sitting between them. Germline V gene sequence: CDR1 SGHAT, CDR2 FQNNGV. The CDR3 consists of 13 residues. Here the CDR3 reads CASGNQGYNEQFF. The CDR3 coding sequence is TGTGCCAGCGGAAACCAGGGTTACAATGAGCAGTTCTTC.

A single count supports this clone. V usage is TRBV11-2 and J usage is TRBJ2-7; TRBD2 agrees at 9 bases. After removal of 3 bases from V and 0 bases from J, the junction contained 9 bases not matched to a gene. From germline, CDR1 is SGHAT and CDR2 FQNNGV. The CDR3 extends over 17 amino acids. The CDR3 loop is CASSLQGGSGSSYEQYF. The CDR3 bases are TGTGCCAGCAGCTTGCAAGGGGGTAGCGGGAGCTCCTACGAGCAGTACTTC.

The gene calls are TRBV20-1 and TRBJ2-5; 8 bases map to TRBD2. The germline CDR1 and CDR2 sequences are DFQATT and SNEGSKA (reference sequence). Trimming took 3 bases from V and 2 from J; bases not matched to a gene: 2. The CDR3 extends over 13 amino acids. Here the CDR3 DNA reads TGCAGTGCTAGTAGCGGGGTTCAAGAGACCCAGTACTTC. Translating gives CSASSGVQETQYF.

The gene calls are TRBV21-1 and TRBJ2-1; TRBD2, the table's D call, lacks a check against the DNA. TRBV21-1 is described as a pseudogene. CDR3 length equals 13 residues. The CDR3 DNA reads TGTGCCAGCAGCCCGCGGGGTTGCGGTGAGCAGTTCTTC. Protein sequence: CASSPRGCGEQFF.

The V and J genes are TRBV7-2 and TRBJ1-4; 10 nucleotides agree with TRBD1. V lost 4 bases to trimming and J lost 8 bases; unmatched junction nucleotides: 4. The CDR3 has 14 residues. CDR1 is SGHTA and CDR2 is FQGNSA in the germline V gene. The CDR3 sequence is CASSSTGGVEKLFF. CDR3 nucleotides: TGTGCCAGCAGCTCGACAGGGGGCGTCGAAAAACTGTTTTTT.

For the CDR3, the DNA is TGCGCCAGCAGTGAGAACAGAGGTTGGGCTAGCGGGTGTTACGAGCAGTACTTC. Its protein product is CASSENRGWASGCYEQYF. This rearrangement joins TRBV10-1 to TRBJ2-7, with TRBD2 identical over 8 bases. Germline loops: CDR1 WNHNN, CDR2 SYGVQD (reference sequence). This CDR3 has 18 amino acids. V gave up 2 bases and J gave up 4 bases; unmatched junction bases: 16.

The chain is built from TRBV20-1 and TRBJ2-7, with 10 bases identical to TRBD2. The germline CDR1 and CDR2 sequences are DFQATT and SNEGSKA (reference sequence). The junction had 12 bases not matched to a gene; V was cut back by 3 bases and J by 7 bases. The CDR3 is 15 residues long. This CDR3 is CSASIASGSQREQYF. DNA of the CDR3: TGCAGTGCTAGTATTGCTAGCGGGAGCCAAAGAGAGCAGTACTTC.

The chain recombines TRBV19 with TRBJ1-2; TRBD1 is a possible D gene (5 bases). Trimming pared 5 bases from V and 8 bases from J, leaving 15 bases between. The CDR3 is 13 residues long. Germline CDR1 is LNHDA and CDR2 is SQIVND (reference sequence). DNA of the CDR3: TGTGCCAGTAGTGTCATCGGGACTTGGGGCTACACCTTC. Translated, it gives CASSVIGTWGYTF. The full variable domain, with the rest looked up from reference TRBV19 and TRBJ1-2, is DGGITQSPKYLFRKEGQNVTLSCEQNLNHDAMYWYRQDPGQGLRLIYYSQIVNDFQKGDIAEGYSVSREKKESFPLTVTSAQKNPTAFYLCASSVIGTWGYTFGSGTRLTVV.

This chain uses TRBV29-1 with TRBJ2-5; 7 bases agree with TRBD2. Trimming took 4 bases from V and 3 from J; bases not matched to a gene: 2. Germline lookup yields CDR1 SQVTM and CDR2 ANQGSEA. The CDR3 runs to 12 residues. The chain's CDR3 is CSVGGGKETQYF. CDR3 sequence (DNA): TGCAGCGTTGGGGGGGGGAAAGAGACCCAGTACTTC.

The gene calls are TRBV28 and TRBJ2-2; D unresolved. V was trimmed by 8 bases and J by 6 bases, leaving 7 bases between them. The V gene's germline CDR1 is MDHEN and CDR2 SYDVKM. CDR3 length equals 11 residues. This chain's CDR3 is CASLGPGELFF. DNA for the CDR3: TGTGCCAGCCTTGGCCCCGGGGAGCTGTTTTTT. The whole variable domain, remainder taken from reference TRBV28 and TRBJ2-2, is DVKVTQSSRYLVKRTGEKVFLECVQDMDHENMFWYRQDPGLGLRLIYFSYDVKMKEKGDIPEGYSVSREKKERFSLILESASTNQTSMYLCASLGPGELFFGEGSRLTVL.

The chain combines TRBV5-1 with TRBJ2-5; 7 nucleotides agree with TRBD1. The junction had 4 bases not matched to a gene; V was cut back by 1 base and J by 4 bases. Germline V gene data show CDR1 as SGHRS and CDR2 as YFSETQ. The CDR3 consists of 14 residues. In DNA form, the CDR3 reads TGCGCCAGCAGCTTGATGACAGGGCCAGAGACCCAGTACTTC. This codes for CASSLMTGPETQYF.

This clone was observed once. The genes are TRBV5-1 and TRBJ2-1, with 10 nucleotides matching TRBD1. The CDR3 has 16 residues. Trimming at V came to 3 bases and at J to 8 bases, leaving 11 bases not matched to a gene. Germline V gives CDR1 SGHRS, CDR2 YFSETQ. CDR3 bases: TGCGCCAGCAGCTCGCGAAGACAGGGGGCGCCGGATGAGCAGTTCTTC. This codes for CASSSRRQGAPDEQFF.

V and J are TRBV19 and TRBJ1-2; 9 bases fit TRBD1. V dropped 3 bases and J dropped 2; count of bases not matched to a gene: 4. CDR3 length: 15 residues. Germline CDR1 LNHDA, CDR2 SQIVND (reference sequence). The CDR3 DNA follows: TGTGCCAGTAGTATCGCAGGACAGGGGAACTATGGCTACACCTTC. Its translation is CASSIAGQGNYGYTF.

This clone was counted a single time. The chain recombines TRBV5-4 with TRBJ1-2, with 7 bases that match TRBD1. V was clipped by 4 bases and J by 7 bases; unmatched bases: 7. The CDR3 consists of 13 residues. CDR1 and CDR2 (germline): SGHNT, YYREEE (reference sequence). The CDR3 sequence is CASSPERGPGYTF. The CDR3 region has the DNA TGTGCCAGCAGCCCCGAGAGGGGGCCTGGCTACACCTTC. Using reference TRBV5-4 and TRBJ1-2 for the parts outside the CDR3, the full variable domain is ETGVTQSPTHLIKTRGQQVTLRCSSQSGHNTVSWYQQALGQGPQFIFQYYREEENGRGNFPPRFSGLQFPNYSSELNVNALELDDSALYLCASSPERGPGYTFGSGTRLTVV.

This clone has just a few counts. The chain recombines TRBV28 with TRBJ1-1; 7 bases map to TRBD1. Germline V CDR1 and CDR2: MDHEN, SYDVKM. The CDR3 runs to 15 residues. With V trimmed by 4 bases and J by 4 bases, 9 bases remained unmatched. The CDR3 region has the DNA TGTGCCAGCAGTTCATCCCACAGGGGATCCACTGAAGCTTTCTTT. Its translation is CASSSSHRGSTEAFF.

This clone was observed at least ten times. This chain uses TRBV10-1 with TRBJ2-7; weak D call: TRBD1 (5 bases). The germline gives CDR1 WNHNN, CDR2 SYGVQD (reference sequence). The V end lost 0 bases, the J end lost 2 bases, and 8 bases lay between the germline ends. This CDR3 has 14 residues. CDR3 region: CASSESGATYEQYF. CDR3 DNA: TGCGCCAGCAGTGAGTCTGGGGCCACCTACGAGCAGTACTTC.

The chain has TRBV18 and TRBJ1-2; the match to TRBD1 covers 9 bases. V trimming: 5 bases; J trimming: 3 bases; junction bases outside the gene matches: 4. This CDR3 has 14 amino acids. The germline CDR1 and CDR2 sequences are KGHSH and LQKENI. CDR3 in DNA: TGTGCCAGCTCAAAGGGACAGGGTGACTATGGCTACACCTTC. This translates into CASSKGQGDYGYTF.